The 24 T cell receptor beta chains below were found in one sample sequenced in a study of blood T cell repertoires in COVID-19. Here immunoSEQ multiplex PCR was the method, and the copy in TCRdb shows in-frame clones only, minus some. The profile shows about 80,000 clones, roughly four fifths of them singletons. Input material: peripheral blood. All receptors come from a human donor in a cohort sampled during active COVID-19.

The rearrangement links TRBV30 to TRBJ1-4, with no clear D. The CDR3 has 15 residues. CDR1 and CDR2 (germline): GTSNPN, SVGIG (reference sequence). The germline V and J ends were trimmed by 3 bases and 0 bases, with 11 bases remaining between them. The CDR3 DNA sequence: TGTGCCTGGAGCCCAGCGACGCCAACTAATGAAAAACTGTTTTTT. Translating it yields CAWSPATPTNEKLFF.

The chain links TRBV27 to TRBJ2-7; TRBD1 might be the D (6 bases). Germline values: CDR1 MNHEY, CDR2 SMNVEV (reference sequence). The CDR3 is 16 amino acids. Trimming removed 3 bases from V and 0 bases from J, with 15 bases in between. CDR3 sequence: CASSFKARDTSYEQYF. CDR3 coding DNA: TGTGCCAGCAGTTTTAAGGCCCGGGACACCTCCTACGAGCAGTACTTC.

The V gene is TRBV18, the J gene TRBJ2-7; 11 bases match TRBD1. Trimming cost V 4 bases and J 6 bases; bases outside gene matches: 5. CDR1 is KGHSH and CDR2 is LQKENI in the germline V gene. CDR3 size: 14 residues. The CDR3, as DNA: TGTGCCAGCTCACTAGGACAGGGGGCGCGCGAGCAGTACTTC. This translates into CASSLGQGAREQYF. Full variable domain (missing parts from reference TRBV18 and TRBJ2-7): NAGVMQNPRHLVRRRGQEARLRCSPMKGHSHVYWYRQLPEEGLKFMVYLQKENIIDESGMPKERFSAEFPKEGPSILRIQQVVRGDSAAYFCASSLGQGAREQYFGPGTRLTVT.

The chain uses TRBV28 and TRBJ2-7, with D possibly TRBD1 on 5 matching bases. The V and J ends lost 6 bases and 9 bases respectively, with 15 bases between them. There are 12 residues in the CDR3. Germline V gene data show CDR1 as MDHEN and CDR2 as SYDVKM. In DNA, the CDR3 is TGTGCCAGCAGCCTACAGGCTACGGGGCAGTACTTC. It translates to CASSLQATGQYF.

The chain couples TRBV7-3 to TRBJ2-3; 11 nucleotides agree with TRBD2. The CDR3 length is 17 residues. Germline trimming cut 7 bases from V and 5 bases from J; bases unmatched to any gene: 14. The germline gives CDR1 SGHTA, CDR2 FQGTGA. The DNA of the CDR3 is TGTGCCAGCACTCAGACTAGCGGGGCCGGGTGGGTAGATACGCAGTATTTT. It specifies CASTQTSGAGWVDTQYF.

The genes are TRBV20-1 and TRBJ1-1, with TRBD1 matching over 12 bases. Germline V gives CDR1 DFQATT, CDR2 SNEGSKA (reference sequence). The CDR3 has 17 amino acids. J gave up 4 bases and V 3 bases, and 12 bases lay outside the gene matches. CDR3 nucleotide sequence: TGCAGTGCTAGTCCACCGGGGACAGGGGGCGCAGCCACTGAAGCTTTCTTT. Translated: CSASPPGTGGAATEAFF.

The J gene is TRBJ2-5, the V gene TRBV9, with 13 bases that match TRBD2. After removal of 3 bases from V and 5 bases from J, the junction contained 10 bases not matched to a gene. The CDR3 loop spans 17 amino acids. Germline-derived CDR1 and CDR2 are SGDLS and YYNGEE. The CDR3, as DNA: TGTGCCAGCAGCGAAAGACCGGGACTAGCGGGATGGGAGACCCAGTACTTC. This translates into CASSERPGLAGWETQYF.

This clone came up once. The chain couples TRBV5-6 to TRBJ2-7; tentatively, D is TRBD2 (5 bases). This CDR3 comprises 13 residues. CDR1 SGHDT and CDR2 YYEEEE come from the germline V gene. Trimming shortened V by 4 bases and J by 0 bases, and 8 bases separated the two germline ends. Here the CDR3 reads CASSGLSSYEQYF. The CDR3 DNA is TGTGCCAGCAGCGGACTGAGCTCCTACGAGCAGTACTTC.

This sequence joins TRBV15 and TRBJ2-6; D possibly corresponds to TRBD2 (6 bases). This CDR3 is 18 amino acids long. Looked up from germline, CDR1 is LNHNV and CDR2 is YYDKDF (reference sequence). The V and J ends lost 1 base and 3 bases respectively, with 16 bases between them. CDR3 loop: CATSRGLGGGDGANVLTF. The DNA for the CDR3 is TGTGCCACCAGCAGAGGCCTAGGAGGAGGGGATGGGGCCAACGTCCTGACTTTC.

The table lists this clone with a few counts. V usage is TRBV6-4 and J usage is TRBJ1-2; TRBD1 aligns across 9 bases. CDR1 MRHNA and CDR2 SNTAGT come from the germline V gene. CDR3 length equals 14 residues. After removal of 3 bases from V and 2 bases from J, the junction contained 1 base not matched to a gene. The chain's CDR3 is CASSEGTGNYGYTF. The CDR3 DNA is TGTGCCAGCAGTGAGGGGACAGGGAACTATGGCTACACCTTC.

This chain connects TRBV5-1 to TRBJ2-7, with D perhaps matching TRBD2 (5 bases). Germline V gene lookup returns CDR1 SGHRS and CDR2 YFSETQ. Deletions cut 0 bases from V and 4 bases from J, with 17 bases between. The CDR3 runs to 16 residues. The CDR3 spells CASSLEIVSDFYEQYF. CDR3 sequence (DNA): TGCGCCAGCAGCTTGGAAATAGTGTCGGACTTTTACGAGCAGTACTTC.

CDR3: CASSQGTGDGYTF. The CDR3 DNA is TGTGCCAGCTCCCAGGGGACAGGGGATGGCTACACCTTC. V is TRBV18 and J is TRBJ1-2; 10 positions match TRBD1. The CDR3 is 13 residues long. V lost 6 bases, J lost 6 bases, and 4 bases stayed unmatched. CDR1 KGHSH and CDR2 LQKENI come from the germline V gene.

The J gene is TRBJ1-2, the V gene TRBV6-5, with D possibly being TRBD1 (6 bases). The CDR3 has 13 residues. The V end was cut by 8 bases, the J end by 3 bases, with 13 bases between. Germline CDR1 is MNHEY and CDR2 is SVGAGI. The CDR3 loop is CASQAGGDYGYTF. The CDR3 DNA sequence: TGTGCCAGCCAAGCGGGGGGCGACTATGGCTACACCTTC.

The rearrangement links TRBV5-5 to TRBJ1-6; no reliable D call. The CDR3 loop spans 14 amino acids. Germline CDR1 SGHKS, CDR2 YYEKEE (reference sequence). V was pared by 2 bases and J by 7 bases, with 10 bases between. CDR3 amino acids: CASSFPRVNSPLHF. As DNA, the CDR3 is TGTGCCAGCAGCTTCCCACGGGTGAATTCACCCCTCCACTTT.

There are a few counts of this clone. This chain connects TRBV6-5 to TRBJ1-5; possibly TRBD1 for D (5 bases). The CDR3 length is 14 residues. CDR1 is MNHEY and CDR2 is SVGAGI in the germline V gene. Trimming removed 8 bases at V and 1 base at J, with 12 bases between. The CDR3 DNA follows: TGTGCCAGCCAACCGGGACTGAGCAATCAGCCCCAGCATTTT. Protein product: CASQPGLSNQPQHF.

The chain employs TRBV28 and TRBJ1-5, with 8 bases matching TRBD1. The CDR3 covers 15 residues. Trimming cost V 5 bases and J 3 bases; bases outside gene matches: 6. The germline CDR1 and CDR2 sequences are MDHEN and SYDVKM. The CDR3 DNA follows: TGTGCCAGCAGTCTGCGGACAGGGTACAATCAGCCCCAGCATTTT. This sequence encodes CASSLRTGYNQPQHF.

The chain joins TRBV5-4 to TRBJ2-2, with TRBD2 matching 10 bases. CDR1 is SGHNT, CDR2 YYREEE, per germline (reference sequence). The CDR3 contains 17 residues. Unmatched junction bases numbered 13, after V lost 4 bases and J lost 7 bases. DNA for the CDR3: TGTGCCAGCAGCCTCGGACTAGCGGTAGTCGACAGCGGGGAGCTGTTTTTT. Its protein product is CASSLGLAVVDSGELFF. The variable domain in full, completed from reference TRBV5-4 and TRBJ2-2, reads ETGVTQSPTHLIKTRGQQVTLRCSSQSGHNTVSWYQQALGQGPQFIFQYYREEENGRGNFPPRFSGLQFPNYSSELNVNALELDDSALYLCASSLGLAVVDSGELFFGEGSRLTVL.

This clone was seen a single time. The chain has TRBV3-1 (or the pseudogene TRBV3-2) and TRBJ2-1; 10 bases are a match to TRBD1. The V segment lost 2 bases and the J segment 4 bases; nucleotides outside the gene matches: 2. Germline V lookup: CDR1 LGHDT, CDR2 YNNKEL (reference sequence). The CDR3 runs to 15 residues. CDR3 in DNA: TGTGCCAGCAGCCAATCGGACAGGGGGTACAATGAGCAGTTCTTC. This sequence encodes CASSQSDRGYNEQFF.

The chain couples TRBV18 to TRBJ2-5, with D maybe TRBD1 (8 bases). CDR3 length: 16 residues. Germline assignment: CDR1 KGHSH and CDR2 LQKENI. Deletions cut 0 bases from V and 4 bases from J, with 15 bases between. CDR3 protein: CASSPPQGGTGETQYF. CDR3 DNA: TGTGCCAGCTCACCACCACAGGGGGGGACGGGAGAGACCCAGTACTTC. The full variable domain, rest sourced from reference TRBV18 and TRBJ2-5, is NAGVMQNPRHLVRRRGQEARLRCSPMKGHSHVYWYRQLPEEGLKFMVYLQKENIIDESGMPKERFSAEFPKEGPSILRIQQVVRGDSAAYFCASSPPQGGTGETQYFGPGTRLLVL.

The CDR3 nucleotides read TGTGCCAGTACCCGGGAGGGGTACACTGAAGCTTTCTTT. This gives the protein CASTREGYTEAFF. The chain has TRBV19 and TRBJ1-1, with D possibly TRBD1 on 5 matching bases. Germline V CDR1 and CDR2: LNHDA, SQIVND (reference sequence). V was shortened by 7 bases and J by 3 bases, with 12 bases between the two germline ends. CDR3 length equals 13 residues.

CDR3 nucleotide sequence: TGTGCCAGCAGCCCCGGGGCTAGCGGGGGCTACGAGCAGTACTTC. As protein: CASSPGASGGYEQYF. V usage is TRBV7-9 and J usage is TRBJ2-7; TRBD2 agrees at 10 bases. V lost 5 bases, J lost 3 bases, and 7 bases stayed unmatched. The CDR3 extends over 15 amino acids. CDR1 is SEHNR, CDR2 FQNEAQ, per germline (reference sequence). The full variable domain, its missing parts supplied by reference TRBV7-9 and TRBJ2-7, is DTGVSQNPRHKITKRGQNVTFRCDPISEHNRLYWYRQTLGQGPEFLTYFQNEAQLEKSRLLSDRFSAERPKGSFSTLEIQRTEQGDSAMYLCASSPGASGGYEQYFGPGTRLTVT.

This rearrangement joins TRBV19 to TRBJ1-2; D gene unclear. In germline, CDR1 is LNHDA, CDR2 SQIVND (reference sequence). V gave up 5 bases and J gave up 8 bases, with 12 bases separating them. The CDR3 is 12 residues long. CDR3 residues: CASSSWRRGYTF. The CDR3 DNA is TGTGCCAGTAGTTCCTGGCGGCGGGGCTACACCTTC.

The V and J genes are TRBV28 and TRBJ1-2; a weak D match, TRBD1 (6 bases). The germline gives CDR1 MDHEN, CDR2 SYDVKM. The CDR3 spans 14 residues. Deletions cut 7 bases from V and 2 bases from J, with 14 bases between. CDR3 loop: CASNRGGENYGYTF. The CDR3 DNA sequence: TGTGCCAGCAACAGAGGGGGAGAAAACTATGGCTACACCTTC.

This chain links TRBV9 with TRBJ1-2; the D gene is possibly TRBD1 (5 bases). CDR3 length: 15 residues. V lost 4 bases and J lost 4, with 17 bases in between. The germline gives CDR1 SGDLS, CDR2 YYNGEE. The CDR3 is CASSPSGGGGYGYTF. CDR3 sequence (DNA): TGTGCCAGCAGCCCTTCGGGGGGGGGTGGCTATGGCTACACCTTC.